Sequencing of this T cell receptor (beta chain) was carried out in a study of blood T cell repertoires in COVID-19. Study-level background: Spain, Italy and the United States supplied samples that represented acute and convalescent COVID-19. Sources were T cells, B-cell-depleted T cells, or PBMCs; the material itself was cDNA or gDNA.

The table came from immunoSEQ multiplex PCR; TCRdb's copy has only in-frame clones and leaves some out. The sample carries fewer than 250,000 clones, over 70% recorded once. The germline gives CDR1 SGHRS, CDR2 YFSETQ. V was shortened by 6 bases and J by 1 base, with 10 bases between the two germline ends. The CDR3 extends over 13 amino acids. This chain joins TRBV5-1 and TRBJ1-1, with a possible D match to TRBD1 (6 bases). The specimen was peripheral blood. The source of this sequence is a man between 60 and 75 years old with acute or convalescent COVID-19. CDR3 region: CASNFRGNTEAFF. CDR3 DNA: TGCGCCAGCAATTTCAGGGGGAACACTGAAGCTTTCTTT.